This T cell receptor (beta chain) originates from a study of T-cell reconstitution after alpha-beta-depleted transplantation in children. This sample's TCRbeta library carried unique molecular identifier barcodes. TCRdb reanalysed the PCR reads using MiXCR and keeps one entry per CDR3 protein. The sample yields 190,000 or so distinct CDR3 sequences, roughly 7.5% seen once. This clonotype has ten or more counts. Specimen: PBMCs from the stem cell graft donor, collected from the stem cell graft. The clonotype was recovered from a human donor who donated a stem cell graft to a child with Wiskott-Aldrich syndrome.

CDR3 nucleotide sequence: TGTGCCAGCAGCTCCAGGGGGAGAGGGGAGCAGTACTTC. Its protein is CASSSRGRGEQYF. The J gene is TRBJ2-7, the V gene TRBV7-2, with 7 bases matching TRBD1. The CDR3 covers 13 residues. V gave up 4 bases and J gave up 7 bases; unmatched junction bases: 7. CDR1 and CDR2 from the germline V gene are SGHTA and FQGNSA.